The rows below give T cell receptor beta chains drawn from one sample of a study of blood T cell repertoires in COVID-19. Sequencing was performed with immunoSEQ multiplex PCR; in TCRdb, only in-frame clones are kept and a portion is missing. The sample has about 34,000 clones, around 77% seen once. The sequencing sample was made of peripheral blood. The receptor set was obtained from a human donor in a cohort sampled during active COVID-19. The CDR3 runs from the conserved cysteine through the conserved F or W. D genes are given only for firm matches. Not every row has a clone size; where given, it reads once, few, many or a size class.

v_gene: TRBV4-3
abundance: NA
j_gene: TRBJ1-5
d_gene: NA
CDR3aa: CASSQEAGVGNQPQHF
CDR3nt: TGCGCCAGCAGCCAAGAAGCGGGGGTGGGCAATCAGCCCCAGCATTTT

v_gene: TRBV29-1
abundance: NA
j_gene: TRBJ1-1
d_gene: NA
CDR3aa: CSVEDWAPQNTEAFF
CDR3nt: TGCAGCGTTGAAGATTGGGCACCCCAAAACACTGAAGCTTTCTTT

v_gene: TRBV13
abundance: NA
j_gene: TRBJ1-5
d_gene: NA
CDR3aa: CARKGAENNQPQHF
CDR3nt: TGTGCCAGGAAAGGGGCAGAAAACAATCAGCCCCAGCATTTT

v_gene: TRBV14
abundance: NA
j_gene: TRBJ2-6
d_gene: NA
CDR3aa: CASSPRGLSGANVLTF
CDR3nt: TGTGCCAGCAGCCCCCGGGGTCTCTCTGGGGCCAACGTCCTGACTTTC

v_gene: TRBV3-1/TRBV3-2
abundance: NA
j_gene: TRBJ2-3
d_gene: TRBD1
CDR3aa: CASSQLPKTGGGQDTQYF
CDR3nt: TGTGCCAGCAGCCAACTCCCCAAGACAGGGGGCGGTCAAGATACGCAGTATTTT

v_gene: TRBV29-1
abundance: NA
j_gene: TRBJ1-1
d_gene: NA
CDR3aa: CSVELGRVTEAFF
CDR3nt: TGCAGCGTTGAACTGGGGAGGGTAACTGAAGCTTTCTTT

v_gene: TRBV27
abundance: many
j_gene: TRBJ1-1
d_gene: NA
CDR3aa: CASSLRGSTEAFF
CDR3nt: TGTGCCAGCAGTTTACGGGGAAGCACTGAAGCTTTCTTT

v_gene: TRBV3-1/TRBV3-2
abundance: NA
j_gene: TRBJ1-2
d_gene: TRBD1
CDR3aa: CASNQRQGAANYGYTF
CDR3nt: TGTGCCAGCAACCAAAGACAGGGGGCAGCTAACTATGGCTACACCTTC

v_gene: TRBV9
abundance: NA
j_gene: TRBJ1-2
d_gene: NA
CDR3aa: CASSVGQRAGYTF
CDR3nt: TGTGCCAGCAGCGTAGGCCAGCGAGCGGGCTACACCTTC

v_gene: TRBV4-1
abundance: NA
j_gene: TRBJ2-5
d_gene: TRBD2
CDR3aa: CASSRLAGARETQYF
CDR3nt: TGCGCCAGCAGCCGACTAGCGGGAGCTCGAGAGACCCAGTACTTC

v_gene: TRBV10-1
abundance: few
j_gene: TRBJ2-3
d_gene: NA
CDR3aa: CAPERGRSSTDTQYF
CDR3nt: TGCGCCCCAGAACGGGGGAGGTCTAGCACAGATACGCAGTATTTT

v_gene: TRBV21-1
abundance: NA
j_gene: TRBJ1-1
d_gene: NA
CDR3aa: CARERGRQANTEAFF
CDR3nt: TGTGCCAGAGAAAGGGGGAGACAGGCGAACACTGAAGCTTTCTTT

v_gene: TRBV6-5
abundance: NA
j_gene: TRBJ1-2
d_gene: NA
CDR3aa: CASSYREGANYGYTF
CDR3nt: TGTGCCAGCAGCTACAGGGAAGGGGCTAACTATGGCTACACCTTC

v_gene: TRBV28
abundance: NA
j_gene: TRBJ1-1
d_gene: NA
CDR3aa: CASSLTGRNTEAFF
CDR3nt: TGTGCCAGCAGCCTTACAGGGCGGAACACTGAAGCTTTCTTT

v_gene: TRBV6-2/TRBV6-3
abundance: NA
j_gene: TRBJ1-5
d_gene: NA
CDR3aa: CASSYSGAQPQHF
CDR3nt: TGTGCCAGCAGTTACTCGGGGGCTCAGCCCCAGCATTTT

v_gene: TRBV12-3/TRBV12-4
abundance: NA
j_gene: TRBJ2-1
d_gene: NA
CDR3aa: CASSLGYSDEQFF
CDR3nt: TGTGCCAGCAGTTTGGGCTATTCGGATGAGCAGTTCTTC

v_gene: TRBV7-9
abundance: NA
j_gene: TRBJ2-7
d_gene: TRBD1
CDR3aa: CASSIFTGGSSYEQYF
CDR3nt: TGTGCCAGCAGCATATTCACAGGGGGGAGCTCCTACGAGCAGTACTTC

v_gene: TRBV5-1
abundance: NA
j_gene: TRBJ1-2
d_gene: TRBD1
CDR3aa: CASSKGQEGHGYTF
CDR3nt: TGCGCCAGCAGCAAAGGACAGGAGGGCCATGGCTACACCTTC

v_gene: TRBV4-3
abundance: NA
j_gene: TRBJ2-5
d_gene: NA
CDR3aa: CASSQEGSFSETQYF
CDR3nt: TGCGCCAGCAGCCAAGAGGGGAGTTTCTCGGAGACCCAGTACTTC

v_gene: TRBV5-1
abundance: NA
j_gene: TRBJ1-4
d_gene: NA
CDR3aa: CASSGVGGNEKLFF
CDR3nt: TGCGCCAGCAGTGGAGTAGGGGGTAATGAAAAACTGTTTTTT

v_gene: TRBV9
abundance: NA
j_gene: TRBJ2-1
d_gene: TRBD2
CDR3aa: CASSVAGTSTSNEQFF
CDR3nt: TGTGCCAGCAGCGTAGCCGGGACTAGCACGTCCAATGAGCAGTTCTTC

v_gene: TRBV29-1
abundance: once
j_gene: TRBJ2-7
d_gene: NA
CDR3aa: CSVFLAQHPYEQYF
CDR3nt: TGCAGCGTTTTCCTAGCACAGCACCCCTACGAGCAGTACTTC

v_gene: TRBV24-1
abundance: few
j_gene: TRBJ2-1
d_gene: NA
CDR3aa: CATSEGRRGTYNEQFF
CDR3nt: TGTGCCACCAGTGAGGGTAGAAGGGGGACCTACAATGAGCAGTTCTTC

v_gene: TRBV27
abundance: NA
j_gene: TRBJ2-7
d_gene: TRBD2
CDR3aa: CATGTSALYF
CDR3nt: TGTGCCACCGGGACTAGCGCCTTGTACTTC

v_gene: TRBV29-1
abundance: NA
j_gene: TRBJ2-1
d_gene: NA
CDR3aa: CSVEPTNEQFF
CDR3nt: TGCAGCGTTGAACCTACCAATGAGCAGTTCTTC

v_gene: TRBV5-1
abundance: NA
j_gene: TRBJ2-3
d_gene: NA
CDR3aa: CASSLDSQRTDTQYF
CDR3nt: TGCGCCAGCAGCTTGGATAGCCAGAGGACAGATACGCAGTATTTT

v_gene: TRBV24-1
abundance: NA
j_gene: TRBJ2-1
d_gene: TRBD1
CDR3aa: CATSPDRDRENEQFF
CDR3nt: TGTGCCACCAGCCCAGACCGGGACAGGGAAAATGAGCAGTTCTTC

v_gene: TRBV2
abundance: few
j_gene: TRBJ1-2
d_gene: TRBD1
CDR3aa: CASSLPGTVVYGYTF
CDR3nt: TGTGCCAGCAGTTTACCCGGGACAGTCGTCTATGGCTACACCTTC

v_gene: TRBV27
abundance: NA
j_gene: TRBJ2-7
d_gene: TRBD2
CDR3aa: CASSLSPSGGRYEQYF
CDR3nt: TGTGCCAGCAGTTTATCTCCCAGCGGGGGTCGCTACGAGCAGTACTTC

v_gene: TRBV18
abundance: NA
j_gene: TRBJ1-2
d_gene: TRBD1
CDR3aa: CASSVGTGGHYTF
CDR3nt: TGTGCCAGCTCAGTTGGGACAGGGGGCCACTACACCTTC

v_gene: TRBV30
abundance: NA
j_gene: TRBJ1-5
d_gene: TRBD1
CDR3aa: CAWSRTGGPGEPQHF
CDR3nt: TGTGCCTGGAGTCGGACAGGGGGTCCTGGGGAGCCCCAGCATTTT

v_gene: TRBV5-8
abundance: NA
j_gene: TRBJ2-5
d_gene: NA
CDR3aa: CASERRRGETQYF
CDR3nt: TGTGCCAGCGAGCGCCGTCGCGGAGAGACCCAGTACTTC

v_gene: TRBV27
abundance: NA
j_gene: TRBJ2-5
d_gene: NA
CDR3aa: CASSSGDLVGTQYF
CDR3nt: TGTGCCAGCAGTTCAGGGGACCTCGTAGGGACCCAGTACTTC

v_gene: TRBV6-1
abundance: medium-sized
j_gene: TRBJ2-7
d_gene: TRBD2
CDR3aa: CASSEFTASGRNEQYF
CDR3nt: TGTGCCAGCAGTGAATTTACGGCTAGCGGGAGGAACGAGCAGTACTTC

v_gene: TRBV6-2/TRBV6-3
abundance: NA
j_gene: TRBJ2-3
d_gene: TRBD2
CDR3aa: CASSLPEVAGGYTQYF
CDR3nt: TGTGCCAGCAGTTTACCGGAGGTAGCGGGAGGTTATACGCAGTATTTT

v_gene: TRBV5-1
abundance: NA
j_gene: TRBJ2-5
d_gene: NA
CDR3aa: CASSLRWSGQGLGTQYF
CDR3nt: TGCGCCAGCAGCTTGAGGTGGTCGGGACAGGGACTAGGGACCCAGTACTTC

v_gene: TRBV27
abundance: NA
j_gene: TRBJ2-2
d_gene: NA
CDR3aa: CASSFSGARWTGELFF
CDR3nt: TGTGCCAGCAGTTTCTCAGGGGCCCGATGGACCGGGGAGCTGTTTTTT

v_gene: TRBV19
abundance: NA
j_gene: TRBJ2-7
d_gene: TRBD2
CDR3aa: CATRGEVSYEQYF
CDR3nt: TGTGCCACCCGGGGGGAAGTAAGCTACGAGCAGTACTTC

v_gene: TRBV3-1/TRBV3-2
abundance: NA
j_gene: TRBJ2-4
d_gene: NA
CDR3aa: CASSQDLVSRRPAKNIQYF
CDR3nt: TGTGCCAGCAGCCAAGATCTGGTCTCAAGGAGACCAGCCAAAAACATTCAGTACTTC

v_gene: TRBV6-5
abundance: NA
j_gene: TRBJ1-1
d_gene: NA
CDR3aa: CASSYGPVRTVAEAFF
CDR3nt: TGTGCCAGCAGTTACGGCCCAGTCAGGACAGTAGCTGAAGCTTTCTTT

v_gene: TRBV2
abundance: NA
j_gene: TRBJ1-2
d_gene: NA
CDR3aa: CASTGMTNYGYTF
CDR3nt: TGTGCCAGCACGGGGATGACTAACTATGGCTACACCTTC

v_gene: TRBV5-1
abundance: NA
j_gene: TRBJ2-1
d_gene: NA
CDR3aa: CASSLLAGPYNEQFF
CDR3nt: TGCGCCAGCAGCTTGTTGGCGGGGCCCTACAATGAGCAGTTCTTC